These 21 T cell receptor beta chains were all obtained from the same sample, sequenced in a study of vaccination and CD4 T cells after COVID-19 (dated by TCRdb to 2022 to 2024). Libraries were prepared through PCR. This sample was sequenced with an Illumina iSeq 100. TCR sequencing of DNA from cultured CD4+ T cells used the Oncomine TCR Beta short-read assay at the Johns Hopkins FTIC core. Using fastp at Q25 and MiXCR, TCRdb reprocessed the public reads and kept productive beta chains. Records with the same CDR3 protein are collapsed into one entry carrying the most frequent genes and DNA. This sample lists roughly 11,000 distinct CDR3 sequences; approximately 50% were detected once. Of the sample, approximately 21% falls within the top ten clones. The treatment or condition tag for this specimen amounts to: roughly 10-day PBMC culture with coronavirus spike peptide pools or control peptides (ViraFEST assay).

Their target antigens are unknown. The sequenced material came from CD4+ T cells from blood, cultured in vitro. These TCRs come from a human donor who had recovered from COVID-19.

This chain links TRBV7-9 with TRBJ2-3; 7 bases are shared with TRBD2. The V gene end was trimmed by 6 bases and the J gene end by 4 bases; junction bases not matched to a gene: 13. The CDR3 loop spans 16 amino acids. Looked up from germline, CDR1 is SEHNR and CDR2 is FQNEAQ (reference sequence). DNA of the CDR3: TGTGCCAGCAGACTCTGGACTAGTAGGGAGGCAGATACGCAGTATTTT. Residues: CASRLWTSREADTQYF.

This chain links TRBV28 with TRBJ1-5; 7 bases match TRBD1. With V trimmed by 5 bases and J by 4 bases, 8 bases remained unmatched. This CDR3 comprises 15 residues. Germline assignment: CDR1 MDHEN and CDR2 SYDVKM. Here the CDR3 DNA reads TGTGCCAGCAGTCCCCCGGGACAGCTGAATCAGCCCCAGCATTTT. Translated, it gives CASSPPGQLNQPQHF.

The rearrangement links TRBV29-1 to TRBJ2-3; D gene unclear. V lost 7 bases to trimming and J lost 0 bases, with 11 bases between them. The CDR3 is 13 amino acids. CDR1 and CDR2 from the germline V gene are SQVTM and ANQGSEA. CDR3 bases: TGCAGCGCTGATTTATCTAGCACAGATACGCAGTATTTT. Translation gives CSADLSSTDTQYF.

The V gene is TRBV29-1, the J gene TRBJ1-4, with D tentatively TRBD1 (6 bases). Trimming shortened V by 4 bases and J by 5 bases, and 11 bases separated the two germline ends. Germline assignment: CDR1 SQVTM and CDR2 ANQGSEA. The CDR3 runs to 13 residues. CDR3 protein: CSVAGGGNEKLFF. The CDR3, as DNA: TGCAGCGTTGCGGGAGGGGGAAATGAAAAACTGTTTTTT. The full variable domain, rest sourced from reference TRBV29-1 and TRBJ1-4, is SAVISQKPSRDICQRGTSLTIQCQVDSQVTMMFWYRQQPGQSLTLIATANQGSEATYESGFVIDKFPISRPNLTFSTLTVSNMSPEDSSIYLCSVAGGGNEKLFFGSGTQLSVL.

The CDR3 bases are TGTGCCAGCAGCTTAGAAGCAGGATACACAGATACGCAGTATTTT. Translation: CASSLEAGYTDTQYF. The rearrangement joins TRBV7-2 to TRBJ2-3, with D unresolved. V gave up 1 base and J gave up 2 bases, with 10 bases separating them. This CDR3 is 15 amino acids long. CDR1 is SGHTA, CDR2 FQGNSA, per germline.

The rearrangement joins TRBV4-3 to TRBJ1-6; 8 bases map to TRBD1. V shed 1 base, J shed 10 bases, and the junction held 6 bases outside the gene matches. Germline V lookup: CDR1 LGHNA, CDR2 YSLEER. The CDR3 extends over 15 amino acids. The CDR3 is CASSQGTGFGSPLHF. The DNA for the CDR3 is TGCGCCAGCAGCCAAGGGACAGGGTTCGGATCACCCCTCCACTTT.

This chain joins TRBV28 and TRBJ2-7; 9 bases are a match to TRBD1. With V trimmed by 3 bases and J by 2 bases, 8 bases remained unmatched. CDR1 and CDR2 (germline): MDHEN, SYDVKM. The CDR3 sequence is 16 residues long. The CDR3 region is CASSLTLGTGPYEQYF. The DNA for the CDR3 is TGTGCCAGCAGTTTGACTTTGGGGACAGGGCCCTACGAGCAGTACTTC.

A few counts support this clonotype. V gene TRBV12-3 or TRBV12-4 combines with J gene TRBJ1-5; 7 bases align to TRBD1. There are 14 residues in the CDR3. J gave up 5 bases and V 5 bases, and 6 bases lay outside the gene matches. CDR3 sequence reads: CASSPDRAHQPQHF. The DNA for the CDR3 is TGTGCCAGCAGTCCCGACAGGGCTCATCAGCCCCAGCATTTT.

J is TRBJ2-1 and V is TRBV7-6, with D unresolved. The CDR3 extends over 12 amino acids. V was shortened by 5 bases and J by 15 bases, with 17 bases between the two germline ends. CDR1 is SGHVS, CDR2 FNYEAQ, per germline. The CDR3 DNA reads as TGTGCCAGCAGCCCCGGCGTTAGACGACTGTTCTTC. Translated, it gives CASSPGVRRLFF.

The rearrangement uses TRBV20-1 and TRBJ2-4, with D hard to call. V lost 2 bases to trimming and J lost 8 bases, with 7 bases between them. The CDR3 is 11 amino acids. From germline, CDR1 is DFQATT and CDR2 SNEGSKA (reference sequence). This chain's CDR3 is CSARRAYIQYF. The CDR3 nucleotides are TGCAGTGCTAGAAGGGCTTACATTCAGTACTTC.

A word on this clonotype: The limits of the CDR3 on the DNA are not certain, so only TCRdb's listed CDR3 is given. This chain connects TRBV7-5 to TRBJ2-3; the D call TRBD2 from the table was never checked on the DNA. TRBV7-5 is given as a pseudogene. The CDR3 region is 19 residues in length, termini included. CDR3: CISVPEAIYQGRCTDTQYF.

The rearrangement links TRBV2 to TRBJ2-7, with D unclear. Looked up from germline, CDR1 is SNHLY and CDR2 is FYNNEI. V dropped 2 bases and J dropped 6 bases, with 8 bases sitting between them. The CDR3 loop spans 12 amino acids. The DNA for the CDR3 is TGTGCCAGCAGTGAAACCCCAGGCGAGCAGTACTTC. Its protein product is CASSETPGEQYF.

The chain recombines TRBV4-2 with TRBJ2-2; 9 nucleotides agree with TRBD2. The germline V gene has CDR1 LGHNA and CDR2 YNFKEQ. Trimming removed 2 bases from V and 2 bases from J; junction bases left unmatched: 6. This CDR3 spans 17 amino acids. The CDR3 loop reads CASSQPRLAVNTGELFF. The CDR3 bases are TGTGCCAGCAGCCAACCCCGACTAGCGGTAAACACCGGGGAGCTGTTTTTT.

V and J are TRBV6-1 and TRBJ2-2; 7 bases fit TRBD1. This CDR3 has 13 residues. Germline assignment: CDR1 MNHNS and CDR2 SASEGT. With 6 bases clipped from V and 4 bases from J, the junction kept 2 bases outside the gene matches. The CDR3 DNA reads TGTGCCAGCAGGACAGGGTTCACCGGGGAGCTGTTTTTT. It translates to CASRTGFTGELFF.

CDR3 amino acids: CASTPQGASYNSPLHF. Here the CDR3 DNA reads TGTGCCAGCACCCCCCAGGGGGCCTCCTATAATTCACCCCTCCACTTT. The chain has TRBV5-4 and TRBJ1-6; TRBD1 matches at 8 bases. CDR1 is SGHNT and CDR2 is YYREEE in the germline V gene (reference sequence). Trimming took 6 bases from V and 0 from J; bases not matched to a gene: 5. The length of the CDR3 is 16 residues.

This rearrangement joins TRBV18 to TRBJ2-6, with TRBD2 matching over 15 bases. The CDR3 runs to 18 residues. Looked up from germline, CDR1 is KGHSH and CDR2 is LQKENI. J lost 1 base, V lost 3 bases, and 1 base had no gene match. CDR3 sequence (DNA): TGTGCCAGCTCACCCGGGACTAGCGGGAGGTCTGGGGCCAACGTCCTGACTTTC. Residues: CASSPGTSGRSGANVLTF.

This clonotype counts as medium-sized. The chain joins TRBV7-9 to TRBJ2-3; TRBD1 agrees at 7 bases. This CDR3 spans 16 amino acids. The junction had 10 bases not matched to a gene; V was cut back by 6 bases and J by 1 base. Germline V gene sequence: CDR1 SEHNR, CDR2 FQNEAQ (reference sequence). CDR3 protein: CASRRIQGSGTDTQYF. The CDR3 nucleotides read TGTGCCAGCAGAAGAATACAGGGGTCAGGCACAGATACGCAGTATTTT.

As regards this clonotype: One junction end does not reproduce the germline sequence, and a read error may be involved. V is TRBV27 and J is TRBJ2-5, with a possible D match to TRBD1 (6 bases). The V gene's germline CDR1 is MNHEY and CDR2 SMNVEV (reference sequence). The CDR3 has 14 residues. CDR3 amino acids: CASSLDRNQETRYF. The CDR3 DNA follows: TGTGCCAGCAGTTTGGACAGAAACCAAGAGACCCGGTACTTC.

The V gene is TRBV12-5, the J gene TRBJ2-3; D ambiguous. This CDR3 has 13 amino acids. With 8 bases removed from V and 3 bases from J, the gap between germline ends came to 12 bases. From germline, CDR1 is LGHNT and CDR2 FRNRAP. CDR3 in DNA: TGTGCTAGTAGGCCATTCGAAACAGATACGCAGTATTTT. It translates to CASRPFETDTQYF.

This clonotype was counted a few times. The chain employs TRBV21-1 and TRBJ1-4. TRBV21-1 is labeled a pseudogene. The length of the CDR3 is 14 residues. The CDR3 DNA sequence: TGTGCCAGCAGCCAATGTCACAGCGATGAAAAACTGTTTTTT. It is translated as CASSQCHSDEKLFF.

The V call is TRBV6-1, the J call TRBJ2-3; 14 nucleotides align to TRBD2. CDR1 MNHNS and CDR2 SASEGT come from the germline V gene. Trimming cost V 6 bases and J 0 bases; bases outside gene matches: 8. The CDR3 consists of 18 residues. CDR3 in DNA: TGTGCCAGCAGCCGGACTAGCGGGGGGATTACTAGCACAGATACGCAGTATTTT. It is translated as CASSRTSGGITSTDTQYF.